This T cell receptor (beta chain) is from a study of regulatory T cells in long-lasting Graves disease. There are many counts of this clonotype. As yet, its antigen is unknown. This CDR3 has 12 residues. Germline V gene lookup returns CDR1 SGHKS and CDR2 YYEKEE (reference sequence). Trimming shortened V by 1 base and J by 6 bases, and 5 bases separated the two germline ends. Study outcomes and limitations: New patients shared over 800 public clonotypes, fewer than the roughly 3,000 shared by persistent patients. Repertoires from persistent disease leaned toward TRBV28, TRBJ1-2 and TRBJ2-5.

The TCR beta library used iRepertoire HTBI primers with Arm-PCR amplification of CDR3. TCRdb re-analysed the multiplex PCR reads in MiXCR, keeping a single row per CDR3 protein. The data contain fewer than 500,000 distinct CDR3 sequences, under 20% of them singletons. Time point indicated: newly diagnosed GD, antithyroid drugs for less than 3 months. Construction of the TCR library relied on RNA isolated from PBMCs. These data were also reused for a study on T cells in Graves' hyperthyroidism and ophthalmopathy. From that report: Peripheral blood also featured most of the thyroid clonotypes expanded above 0.001. Ophthalmopathy was identified by the model a median around 6.9 months ahead of onset.

This receptor was obtained from a man aged 35-49 years with Graves disease. The chain has TRBV5-5 and TRBJ2-1, with unresolved D. The specimen was peripheral blood mononuclear cells (PBMCs), collected at new diagnosis, from a patient treated with antithyroid drugs. The CDR3 region has the DNA TGTGCCAGCAGCTTGAGCGTCAATGAGCAGTTCTTC. Its protein product is CASSLSVNEQFF.